A single sample gave rise to the 6 T cell receptor beta chains below, sequenced in a study of shared clonotypes between healthy human individuals. Measured with immunoSEQ multiplex PCR; TCRdb has only the in-frame clones, and not every one. The sample consists of over a million clones, 78% of them appearing once. The sample was memory CD4+ T cells from PBMCs. Subset here: CD45RA-negative fraction. All receptors derive from a man aged 18 to 30 in good health. Some clones in this sample may be carry-over from other donors' samples.

Worth noting for this clone: This sequence may be a read error, since a much larger clone differs from it by one base. Other DNA sequences of this sample code for an identical CDR3. This chain joins TRBV11-2 and TRBJ2-5, with D uncertain. The germline CDR1 and CDR2 sequences are SGHAT and FQNNGV. Trimming removed 1 base at V and 4 bases at J, with 1 base between. CDR3 length: 11 amino acids. CDR3 region: CASSLGETQYF. CDR3 sequence (DNA): TGTGCCAGCAGCTTAGGAGAGACCCAGTACTTC.

The chain links TRBV9 to TRBJ2-7, with D perhaps matching TRBD2 (6 bases). The CDR3 covers 16 residues. Germline V lookup: CDR1 SGDLS, CDR2 YYNGEE. Trimming took off 3 bases at V and 0 bases at J, with 16 bases between the two ends. This CDR3 reads CASSGTRGLGSYEQYF. DNA for the CDR3: TGTGCCAGCAGCGGTACTAGGGGACTCGGCTCCTACGAGCAGTACTTC.

This clone came up once. This rearrangement joins TRBV27 to TRBJ1-2; D remains ambiguous. The germline V and J ends were trimmed by 6 bases and 4 bases, with 18 bases remaining between them. Per the germline V gene, CDR1 is MNHEY and CDR2 is SMNVEV (reference sequence). The CDR3 spans 15 residues. The CDR3 loop is CASSPTLGYFYGYTF. In DNA, the CDR3 is TGTGCCAGCAGCCCAACCCTGGGGTATTTCTATGGCTACACCTTC.

Concerning this clone itself: Other DNA variants within this sample encode the same CDR3. The chain couples TRBV9 to TRBJ2-6; 8 bases line up with TRBD1. The CDR3 contains 14 residues. V shed 7 bases, J shed 4 bases, and the junction held 4 bases outside the gene matches. Germline V CDR1 and CDR2: SGDLS, YYNGEE. The CDR3 coding sequence is TGTGCCAGCGGACAGGGTTCCGGGGCCAACGTCCTGACTTTC. As protein: CASGQGSGANVLTF.

The chain carries TRBV5-1 and TRBJ1-1; D call uncertain. The V end lost 0 bases, the J end lost 5 bases, and 17 bases lay between the germline ends. CDR3 length: 16 residues. Germline lookup yields CDR1 SGHRS and CDR2 YFSETQ. The CDR3 here is CASSLDRHTSPTEAFF. The CDR3, as DNA: TGCGCCAGCAGCTTGGACCGCCACACAAGTCCGACTGAAGCTTTCTTT.

The rearrangement links TRBV5-1 to TRBJ2-2, with a possible D match to TRBD2 (5 bases). Germline assignment: CDR1 SGHRS and CDR2 YFSETQ. The V end was cut by 1 base, the J end by 0 bases, with 13 bases between. The CDR3 runs to 17 residues. CDR3 bases: TGCGCCAGCAGCTTGCTATCTAGCCAAACGAACACCGGGGAGCTGTTTTTT. Its translation is CASSLLSSQTNTGELFF. The full variable domain, with the rest looked up from reference TRBV5-1 and TRBJ2-2, is KAGVTQTPRYLIKTRGQQVTLSCSPISGHRSVSWYQQTPGQGLQFLFEYFSETQRNKGNFPGRFSGRQFSNSRSEMNVSTLELGDSALYLCASSLLSSQTNTGELFFGEGSRLTVL.